The 22 T cell receptor beta chains listed next were all sequenced from one sample in a study of technical replicates of blood from a few donors. TCRdb keeps only in-frame clones here, not all; method: immunoSEQ multiplex PCR. The sample carries approximately 70,000 clones, about 98% recorded once. Sequencing was carried out using T cells isolated from PBMCs. All receptors derive from a human donor in good health.

The chain is built from TRBV2 and TRBJ1-2; no firm D call. Germline values: CDR1 SNHLY, CDR2 FYNNEI. The CDR3 consists of 13 residues. Trimming pared 0 bases from V and 5 bases from J, leaving 7 bases between. The DNA of the CDR3 is TGTGCCAGCAGTGAAGCGCGGTTTTATGGCTACACCTTC. It yields the protein CASSEARFYGYTF.

J is TRBJ2-5 and V is TRBV28, with 8 bases identical to TRBD2. V lost 3 bases, J lost 0 bases, and 6 bases stayed unmatched. From germline, CDR1 is MDHEN and CDR2 SYDVKM. The CDR3 runs to 16 residues. The CDR3 coding sequence is TGTGCCAGCAGTTTTAGCGGGGCCCCGTACCAAGAGACCCAGTACTTC. Protein product: CASSFSGAPYQETQYF.

This chain connects TRBV28 to TRBJ2-7, with a weak D call TRBD2 (5 bases). Germline values: CDR1 MDHEN, CDR2 SYDVKM. Trimming pared 0 bases from V and 0 bases from J, leaving 12 bases between. This CDR3 is built from 16 residues. CDR3 sequence (DNA): TGTGCCAGCAGTTTATGGACTAAGGGAAGCTCCTACGAGCAGTACTTC. It yields the protein CASSLWTKGSSYEQYF. Variable domain in full (rest from reference TRBV28 and TRBJ2-7): DVKVTQSSRYLVKRTGEKVFLECVQDMDHENMFWYRQDPGLGLRLIYFSYDVKMKEKGDIPEGYSVSREKKERFSLILESASTNQTSMYLCASSLWTKGSSYEQYFGPGTRLTVT.

The V gene is TRBV7-6, the J gene TRBJ1-1, with a weak D call TRBD1 (5 bases). The length of the CDR3 is 14 residues. Germline V gives CDR1 SGHVS, CDR2 FNYEAQ. The V and J ends lost 5 bases and 6 bases respectively, with 16 bases between them. Here the CDR3 reads CASSPGPGSPEAFF. The CDR3 DNA reads as TGTGCCAGCAGCCCCGGACCAGGGTCACCTGAAGCTTTCTTT.

The rearrangement joins TRBV27 to TRBJ1-4; the D gene is possibly TRBD1 (5 bases). CDR1 is MNHEY, CDR2 SMNVEV, per germline (reference sequence). The ends were cut back, 6 bases at V and 8 bases at J, with 16 bases in the middle. The CDR3 is 14 residues long. The CDR3 bases are TGTGCCAGCAGGTCCGCGGGGGGTCAGGAAAAACTGTTTTTT. Translating gives CASRSAGGQEKLFF.

V and J are TRBV30 and TRBJ1-4; the D is unclear. CDR3 length equals 13 residues. Germline loops: CDR1 GTSNPN, CDR2 SVGIG (reference sequence). Trimming stripped 1 base from V and 4 bases from J, with 7 bases between. The CDR3 reads CAWSGGGNEKLFF. The CDR3 DNA reads TGTGCCTGGAGTGGGGGAGGTAATGAAAAACTGTTTTTT. Drawing the rest from reference TRBV30 and TRBJ1-4, the complete variable domain is SQTIHQWPATLVQPVGSPLSLECTVEGTSNPNLYWYRQAAGRGLQLLFYSVGIGQISSEVPQNLSASRPQDRQFILSSKKLLLSDSGFYLCAWSGGGNEKLFFGSGTQLSVL.

The chain has TRBV6-1 and TRBJ1-1; D is perhaps TRBD1 (6 bases). V was pared by 7 bases and J by 4 bases, with 16 bases between. Germline V gene sequence: CDR1 MNHNS, CDR2 SASEGT. The CDR3 runs to 14 residues. CDR3 sequence reads: CASTAGGARTEAFF. The CDR3 nucleotides are TGTGCCAGCACGGCGGGGGGGGCGCGCACTGAAGCTTTCTTT.

The chain links TRBV5-1 to TRBJ2-7, with 11 bases lining up with TRBD2. V lost 0 bases, J lost 1 base, and 12 bases stayed unmatched. The CDR3 has 19 residues. Germline CDR1 reads SGHRS; CDR2 reads YFSETQ. The CDR3 DNA reads TGCGCCAGCAGCTTGGCCACAAATCCGGGACTAGCGGATTCCTACGAGCAGTACTTC. Protein product: CASSLATNPGLADSYEQYF.

The rearrangement links TRBV27 to TRBJ2-7; possibly TRBD1 for D (6 bases). The CDR3 loop spans 15 amino acids. The germline gives CDR1 MNHEY, CDR2 SMNVEV (reference sequence). V gave up 1 base and J gave up 3 bases, with 13 bases separating them. CDR3 residues: CASSLFSGAGYEQYF. Written as DNA, the CDR3 is TGTGCCAGCAGTTTATTTTCAGGGGCCGGCTACGAGCAGTACTTC.

The genes are TRBV28 and TRBJ1-5; 9 bases match TRBD1. The V segment lost 7 bases and the J segment 6 bases; nucleotides outside the gene matches: 7. Germline values: CDR1 MDHEN, CDR2 SYDVKM. The CDR3 consists of 14 residues. The CDR3 DNA is TGTGCCAGCATCACCCGACAGGGGGGTCAGCCCCAGCATTTT. Encoded protein: CASITRQGGQPQHF.

The chain has TRBV28 and TRBJ2-6, with no clear D. CDR1 and CDR2 (germline): MDHEN, SYDVKM. CDR3 size: 14 residues. Trimming removed 3 bases at V and 0 bases at J, with 3 bases between. The CDR3 DNA follows: TGTGCCAGCAGTTTCTCCTCTGGGGCCAACGTCCTGACTTTC. Translation: CASSFSSGANVLTF.

This rearrangement joins TRBV18 to TRBJ1-2, with a possible D match to TRBD1 (5 bases). Deletions cut 3 bases from V and 7 bases from J, with 12 bases between. This CDR3 spans 13 amino acids. CDR1 is KGHSH, CDR2 LQKENI, per germline. The CDR3 nucleotides read TGTGCCAGCTCACCGGTCGACAGTCGTGGCTACACCTTC. The encoded protein is CASSPVDSRGYTF.

In the case of this clone: The sample carries other DNA sequences with the same CDR3. The genes are TRBV5-1 and TRBJ1-4, with D perhaps matching TRBD1 (5 bases). The CDR3 runs to 14 residues. Germline CDR1 is SGHRS and CDR2 is YFSETQ. Between the trimmed V and J ends, which lost 0 bases and 5 bases, there was a span of 8 bases. The CDR3 protein is CASSLGQGNEKLFF. In DNA form, the CDR3 reads TGCGCCAGCAGCTTGGGGCAGGGAAATGAAAAACTGTTTTTT.

The chain couples TRBV19 to TRBJ1-1, with D maybe TRBD1 (5 bases). The V and J ends lost 7 bases and 1 base respectively, with 16 bases between them. Germline lookup yields CDR1 LNHDA and CDR2 SQIVND (reference sequence). The CDR3 length is 15 residues. The CDR3 bases are TGTGCCAGTACCTCGGACACCCCTCAGAACACTGAAGCTTTCTTT. As protein: CASTSDTPQNTEAFF.

The sample holds one count of this clone. The V gene is TRBV19, the J gene TRBJ1-1, with a weak D call TRBD1 (5 bases). Germline-derived CDR1 and CDR2 are LNHDA and SQIVND (reference sequence). The CDR3 covers 14 residues. V shed 5 bases and J shed 7 bases, with 17 bases lying between them. As DNA, the CDR3 is TGTGCCAGTAGTCCCCGCGGGGGAGAAATTGAAGCTTTCTTT. It translates to CASSPRGGEIEAFF.

The gene calls are TRBV6-5 and TRBJ1-2; no reliable D call. CDR3 size: 12 residues. V lost 0 bases, J lost 6 bases, and 5 bases lay in between. Germline-derived CDR1 and CDR2 are MNHEY and SVGAGI. The CDR3, as DNA: TGTGCCAGCAGTTACTCCGGTGATGGCTACACCTTC. It yields the protein CASSYSGDGYTF.

The table lists this clone with a count of one. The V gene is TRBV9, the J gene TRBJ2-1; 7 bases line up with TRBD2. The CDR3 covers 15 residues. The V gene end was trimmed by 3 bases and the J gene end by 7 bases; junction bases not matched to a gene: 10. Germline V gene data show CDR1 as SGDLS and CDR2 as YYNGEE. CDR3 region: CASSGFAGDGNEQFF. For the CDR3, the DNA is TGTGCCAGCAGCGGATTTGCGGGAGATGGAAATGAGCAGTTCTTC.

This chain links TRBV19 with TRBJ2-5; 8 bases match TRBD2. The CDR3 covers 14 residues. Trimming cost V 3 bases and J 7 bases; bases outside gene matches: 7. Per the germline V gene, CDR1 is LNHDA and CDR2 is SQIVND (reference sequence). CDR3 residues: CASSIAGREGTQYF. As DNA, the CDR3 is TGTGCCAGTAGTATTGCTGGACGGGAGGGGACCCAGTACTTC.

The count of this clone is one. A junction end diverges from the germline sequence, so it may reflect a read error. The J gene is TRBJ2-2, the V gene TRBV7-7, with 8 bases lining up with TRBD1. Germline CDR1 is SSHAT and CDR2 is FNYEAQ (reference sequence). The CDR3 is 16 residues long. CDR3 sequence reads: CASSFARTGFAGELFF. The CDR3 region has the DNA TGTGCTAGCAGCTTTGCCAGGACAGGGTTTGCCGGGGAGCTGTTTTTT. Full variable domain (rest looked up from reference TRBV7-7 and TRBJ2-2): GAGVSQSPRYKVTKRGQDVTLRCDPISSHATLYWYQQALGQGPEFLTYFNYEAQPDKSGLPSDRFSAERPEGSISTLTIQRTEQRDSAMYRCASSFARTGFAGELFFGEGSRLTVL.

The rearrangement joins TRBV5-5 to TRBJ1-6; D may be TRBD1 (5 bases). Germline V gene sequence: CDR1 SGHKS, CDR2 YYEKEE (reference sequence). Trimming took 2 bases from V and 8 from J, leaving 14 bases between them. CDR3 length equals 15 residues. The CDR3 DNA reads TGTGCCAGCAGCTTATTTTTGGACACATATTCACCCCTCCACTTT. It is translated as CASSLFLDTYSPLHF.

V and J are TRBV7-2 and TRBJ1-5; D gene ambiguous. Trimming pared 3 bases from V and 6 bases from J, leaving 6 bases between. The CDR3 contains 12 residues. Germline V gene lookup returns CDR1 SGHTA and CDR2 FQGNSA. The CDR3 here is CASSFPRQPQHF. DNA for the CDR3: TGTGCCAGCAGCTTCCCCCGTCAGCCCCAGCATTTT.

The rearrangement uses TRBV19 and TRBJ2-2; D may be TRBD2 (5 bases). V lost 5 bases and J lost 5, with 18 bases in between. CDR1 is LNHDA and CDR2 is SQIVND in the germline V gene (reference sequence). This CDR3 has 16 residues. Here the CDR3 reads CASSPLMTGKTGELFF. The CDR3 nucleotides read TGTGCCAGTAGTCCCCTAATGACGGGAAAGACCGGGGAGCTGTTTTTT.